The clone carrying this TCR beta chain was recorded a few times. The CDR3 covers 14 residues. V lost 2 bases and J 4 bases, leaving 11 bases between the germline ends. The germline CDR1 and CDR2 sequences are MGHRA and YSYEKL. This entry is derived from a study of early T cells in non-severe SARS-CoV-2 infection. Study at large: RNA in bulk from unsorted whole blood was sequenced, and chains were unpaired.

TCRdb itself ran the 5' RACE reads through MiXCR, one entry per CDR3 protein. The sample carries under 100,000 distinct CDR3 sequences, more than 9.5% recorded once. Source material: whole blood. The chain couples TRBV4-1 to TRBJ1-2; possibly TRBD1 for D (5 bases). The TCR comes from an adult who was a healthcare worker with PCR-confirmed SARS-CoV-2 infection or an uninfected control (not recorded which). The CDR3, as DNA: TGCGCCAGCAGCCAACAGGGAGCCCTCTATGGCTACACCTTC. It translates to CASSQQGALYGYTF.